Given below is one T cell receptor beta chain in context. TCRdb independently ran MiXCR on the RT-PCR reads; one entry per CDR3 protein. The table lists about 680,000 distinct CDR3 sequences, 13% to 15% of them singletons, with around 3.3% in the top ten. Germline assignment: CDR1 SGHVS and CDR2 FQNEAQ. V lost 2 bases, J lost 13 bases, and 21 bases lay in between. This CDR3 contains 16 residues. This receptor was taken from a female donor in good health, serving as a healthy control. The sample comprised memory CD4+ T cells from blood. J is TRBJ1-6 and V is TRBV7-8, with D possibly matching TRBD1 (5 bases). DNA for the CDR3: TGTGCCAGCAGCTTATCGAAGGGGACTGCGGGAGGTCCCCTCCACTTT. It codes for CASSLSKGTAGGPLHF. Looking up the rest from reference TRBV7-8 and TRBJ1-6 gives the full variable domain: GAGVSQSPRYKVAKRGQDVALRCDPISGHVSLFWYQQALGQGPEFLTYFQNEAQLDKSGLPSDRFFAERPEGSVSTLKIQRTQQEDSAVYLCASSLSKGTAGGPLHFGNGTRLTVT.